This TCR beta chain was documented in a study of breast tumors, draining lymph nodes, adjacent tissues. One entry per CDR3 protein results from TCRdb running MiXCR on the multiplex PCR reads. The sample yields 25,000 or so distinct CDR3 sequences, approximately 20% seen once. This CDR3 contains 17 residues. CDR1 is SGHDT, CDR2 YYEEEE, per germline. V was trimmed by 0 bases and J by 8 bases, leaving 18 bases between them. Sequencing was carried out using breast tumor tissue. This receptor was identified in a female donor with breast cancer. Some clones in this sample may be carry-over from other donors' samples. V and J are TRBV5-6 and TRBJ1-6; D is unresolved. Written as DNA, the CDR3 is TGTGCCAGCAGCTTGGCCCCTTCAAGATTTCAATATTCACCCCTCCACTTT. It yields the protein CASSLAPSRFQYSPLHF.